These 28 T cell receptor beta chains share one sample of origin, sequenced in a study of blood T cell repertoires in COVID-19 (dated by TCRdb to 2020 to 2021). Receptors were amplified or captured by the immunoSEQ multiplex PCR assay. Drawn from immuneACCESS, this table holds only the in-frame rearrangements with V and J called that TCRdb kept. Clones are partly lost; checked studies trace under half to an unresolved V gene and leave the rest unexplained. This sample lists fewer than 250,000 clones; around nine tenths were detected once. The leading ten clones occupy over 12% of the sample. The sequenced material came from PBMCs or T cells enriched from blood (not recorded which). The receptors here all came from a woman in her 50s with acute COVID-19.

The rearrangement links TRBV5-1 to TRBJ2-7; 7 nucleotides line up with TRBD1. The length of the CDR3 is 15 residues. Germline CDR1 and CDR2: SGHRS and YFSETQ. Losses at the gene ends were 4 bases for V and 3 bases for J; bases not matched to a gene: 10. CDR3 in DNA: TGCGCCAGCAGCGGACAGGTTCTTGGAAACTACGAGCAGTACTTC. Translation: CASSGQVLGNYEQYF.

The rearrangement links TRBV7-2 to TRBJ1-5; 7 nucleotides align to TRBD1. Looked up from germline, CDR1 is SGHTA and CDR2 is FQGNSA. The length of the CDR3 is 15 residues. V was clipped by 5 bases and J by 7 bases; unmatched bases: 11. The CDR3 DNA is TGTGCCAGCAGCCTCTCCACAGGGGTGGGGCAGCCCCAGCATTTT. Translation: CASSLSTGVGQPQHF.

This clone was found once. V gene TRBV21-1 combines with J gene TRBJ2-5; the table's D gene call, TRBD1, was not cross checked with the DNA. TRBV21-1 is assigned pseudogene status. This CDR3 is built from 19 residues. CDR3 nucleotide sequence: TGTGCCAGCAGTTTCCAGGGCGATTTCTCTAACTCGTGCCAAGAGACCCAGTACTTC. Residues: CASSFQGDFSNSCQETQYF.

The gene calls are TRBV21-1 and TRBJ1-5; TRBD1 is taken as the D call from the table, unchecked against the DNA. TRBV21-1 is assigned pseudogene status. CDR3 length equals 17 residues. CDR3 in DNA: TGTGCCAGCAGCGAAGGCGGGACAGGGGAATGGATTCAGCCCCAGCATTTT. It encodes CASSEGGTGEWIQPQHF.

CDR3 in amino acids: CATSASSERTDTQYF. As DNA, the CDR3 is TGTGCCACCAGTGCTAGTTCGGAACGCACAGATACGCAGTATTTT. The gene calls are TRBV24-1 and TRBJ2-3; D gene ambiguous. The germline V gene has CDR1 KGHDR and CDR2 SFDVKD. The CDR3 spans 15 residues. V dropped 5 bases and J dropped 1 base, with 12 bases sitting between them.

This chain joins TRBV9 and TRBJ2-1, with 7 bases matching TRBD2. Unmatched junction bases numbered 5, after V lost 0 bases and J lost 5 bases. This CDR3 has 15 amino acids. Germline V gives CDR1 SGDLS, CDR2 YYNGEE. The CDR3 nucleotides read TGTGCCAGCAGCGTAGGGGTTAGCGGGCACAATGAGCAGTTCTTC. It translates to CASSVGVSGHNEQFF.

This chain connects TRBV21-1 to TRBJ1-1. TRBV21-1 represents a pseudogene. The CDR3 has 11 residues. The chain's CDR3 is CASSRRLGAFF. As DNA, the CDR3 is TGTGCCAGCAGCAGACGACTTGGAGCTTTCTTT.

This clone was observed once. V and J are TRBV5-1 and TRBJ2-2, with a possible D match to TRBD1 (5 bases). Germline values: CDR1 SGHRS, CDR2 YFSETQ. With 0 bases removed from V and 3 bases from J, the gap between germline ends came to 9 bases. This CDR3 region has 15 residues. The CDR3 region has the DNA TGCGCCAGCAGCTTGGGAGGACAACACACCGGGGAGCTGTTTTTT. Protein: CASSLGGQHTGELFF. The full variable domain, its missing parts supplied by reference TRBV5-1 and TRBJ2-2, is KAGVTQTPRYLIKTRGQQVTLSCSPISGHRSVSWYQQTPGQGLQFLFEYFSETQRNKGNFPGRFSGRQFSNSRSEMNVSTLELGDSALYLCASSLGGQHTGELFFGEGSRLTVL.

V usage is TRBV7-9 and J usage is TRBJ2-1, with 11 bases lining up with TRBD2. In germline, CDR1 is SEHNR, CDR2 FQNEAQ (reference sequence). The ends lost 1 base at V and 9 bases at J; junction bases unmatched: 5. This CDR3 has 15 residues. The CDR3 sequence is CASSLGSGRATEQFF. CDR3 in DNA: TGTGCCAGCAGCTTAGGTAGCGGGAGGGCGACTGAGCAGTTCTTC. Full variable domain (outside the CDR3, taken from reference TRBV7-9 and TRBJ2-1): DTGVSQNPRHKITKRGQNVTFRCDPISEHNRLYWYRQTLGQGPEFLTYFQNEAQLEKSRLLSDRFSAERPKGSFSTLEIQRTEQGDSAMYLCASSLGSGRATEQFFGPGTRLTVL.

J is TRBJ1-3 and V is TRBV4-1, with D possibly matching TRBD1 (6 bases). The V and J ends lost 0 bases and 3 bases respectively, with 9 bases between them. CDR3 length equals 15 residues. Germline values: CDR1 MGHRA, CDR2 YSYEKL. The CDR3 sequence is CASSQEGRGGNTIYF. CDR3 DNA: TGCGCCAGCAGCCAAGAGGGCAGGGGTGGAAACACCATATATTTT.

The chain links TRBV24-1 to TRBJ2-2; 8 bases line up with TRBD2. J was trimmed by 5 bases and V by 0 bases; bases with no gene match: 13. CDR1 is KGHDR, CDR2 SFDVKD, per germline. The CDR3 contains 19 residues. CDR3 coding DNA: TGTGCCACCAGTGATTTGAATACCAGCGGGAGAGGAAGGACCGGGGAGCTGTTTTTT. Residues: CATSDLNTSGRGRTGELFF.

CDR3 nucleotide sequence: TGTGCCAGCAGCCATAGAGGAGGAGAGACCCAGTACTTC. This sequence encodes CASSHRGGETQYF. The chain is built from TRBV3-1 (or the pseudogene TRBV3-2) and TRBJ2-5, with D possibly TRBD2 on 5 matching bases. The germline V gene has CDR1 LGHDT and CDR2 YNNKEL (reference sequence). V shed 3 bases and J shed 4 bases, with 9 bases lying between them. The CDR3 length is 13 residues.

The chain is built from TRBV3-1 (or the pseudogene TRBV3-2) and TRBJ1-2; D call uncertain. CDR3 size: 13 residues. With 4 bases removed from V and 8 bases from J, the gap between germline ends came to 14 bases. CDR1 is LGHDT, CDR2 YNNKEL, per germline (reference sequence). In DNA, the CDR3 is TGTGCCAGCAGCCCGTCAGGATCTGGGGGCTACACCTTC. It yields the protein CASSPSGSGGYTF.

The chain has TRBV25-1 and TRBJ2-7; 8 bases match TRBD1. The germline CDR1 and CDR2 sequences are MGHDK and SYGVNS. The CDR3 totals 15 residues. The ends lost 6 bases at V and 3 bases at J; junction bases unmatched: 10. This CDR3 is CASRDPGTGLYEQYF. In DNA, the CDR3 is TGTGCCAGCAGGGACCCTGGGACAGGACTCTACGAGCAGTACTTC.

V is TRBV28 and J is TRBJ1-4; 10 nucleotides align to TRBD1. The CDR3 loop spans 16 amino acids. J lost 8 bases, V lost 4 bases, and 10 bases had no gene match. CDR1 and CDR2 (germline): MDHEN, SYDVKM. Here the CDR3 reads CASSSFGTGDGEKLFF. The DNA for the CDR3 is TGTGCCAGCAGTTCGTTCGGGACAGGGGATGGCGAAAAACTGTTTTTT. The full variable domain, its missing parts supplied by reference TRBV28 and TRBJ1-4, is DVKVTQSSRYLVKRTGEKVFLECVQDMDHENMFWYRQDPGLGLRLIYFSYDVKMKEKGDIPEGYSVSREKKERFSLILESASTNQTSMYLCASSSFGTGDGEKLFFGSGTQLSVL.

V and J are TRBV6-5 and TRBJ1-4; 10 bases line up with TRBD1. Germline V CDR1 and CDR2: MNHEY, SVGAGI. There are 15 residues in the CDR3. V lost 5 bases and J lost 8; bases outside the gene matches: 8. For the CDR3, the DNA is TGTGCCAGCAGTCCAACAGGGACAGGGGAAGAAAAACTGTTTTTT. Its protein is CASSPTGTGEEKLFF.

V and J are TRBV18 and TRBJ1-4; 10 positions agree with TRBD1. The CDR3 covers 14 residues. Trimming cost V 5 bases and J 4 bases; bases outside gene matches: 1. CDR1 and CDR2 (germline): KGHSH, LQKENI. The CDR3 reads CASSGQGVNEKLFF. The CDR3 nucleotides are TGTGCCAGCTCAGGACAGGGGGTTAATGAAAAACTGTTTTTT.

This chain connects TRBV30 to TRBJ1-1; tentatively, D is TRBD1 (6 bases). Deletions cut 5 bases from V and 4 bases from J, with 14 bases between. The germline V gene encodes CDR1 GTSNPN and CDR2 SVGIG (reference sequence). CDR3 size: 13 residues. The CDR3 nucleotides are TGTGCCTGGGGCCTAGACAGGAGCACTGAAGCTTTCTTT. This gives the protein CAWGLDRSTEAFF.

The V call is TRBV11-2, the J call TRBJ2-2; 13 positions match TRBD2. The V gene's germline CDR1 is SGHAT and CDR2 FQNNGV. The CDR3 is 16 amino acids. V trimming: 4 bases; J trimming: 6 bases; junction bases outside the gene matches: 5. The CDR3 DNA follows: TGTGCCAGCAGCTACGGACTAGCGGGAGTTTCCGGGGAGCTGTTTTTT. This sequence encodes CASSYGLAGVSGELFF.

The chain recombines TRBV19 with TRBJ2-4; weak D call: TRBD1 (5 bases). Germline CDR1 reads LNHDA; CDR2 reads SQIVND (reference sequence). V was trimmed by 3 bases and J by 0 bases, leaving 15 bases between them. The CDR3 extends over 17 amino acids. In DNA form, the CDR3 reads TGTGCCAGTAGTATTTTTCAGGGTCAACTAGCCAAAAACATTCAGTACTTC. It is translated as CASSIFQGQLAKNIQYF.

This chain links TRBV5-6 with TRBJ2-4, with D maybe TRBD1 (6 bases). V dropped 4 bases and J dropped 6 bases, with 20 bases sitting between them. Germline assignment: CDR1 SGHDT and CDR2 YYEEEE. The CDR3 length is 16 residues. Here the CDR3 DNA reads TGTGCCAGCAGCCAGACAGGTTGGGGGTTCGGAAACATTCAGTACTTC. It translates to CASSQTGWGFGNIQYF.

The CDR3: CASSFPGTGGADTQYF. The DNA for the CDR3 is TGTGCCAGCAGTTTTCCGGGGACAGGGGGCGCAGATACGCAGTATTTT. The gene calls are TRBV28 and TRBJ2-3, with TRBD1 identical over 12 bases. The V gene end was trimmed by 3 bases and the J gene end by 4 bases; junction bases not matched to a gene: 5. This CDR3 region has 16 residues. Germline assignment: CDR1 MDHEN and CDR2 SYDVKM.

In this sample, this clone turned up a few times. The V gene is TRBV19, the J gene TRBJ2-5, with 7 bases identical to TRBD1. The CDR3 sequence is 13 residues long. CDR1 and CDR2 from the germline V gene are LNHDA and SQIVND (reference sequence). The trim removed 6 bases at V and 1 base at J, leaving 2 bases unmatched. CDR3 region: CASSRDSQETQYF. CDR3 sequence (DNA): TGTGCCAGTAGCAGGGACAGCCAAGAGACCCAGTACTTC.

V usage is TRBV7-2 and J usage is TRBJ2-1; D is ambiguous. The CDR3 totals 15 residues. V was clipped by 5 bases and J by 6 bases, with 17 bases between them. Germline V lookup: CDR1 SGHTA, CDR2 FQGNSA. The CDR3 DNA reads TGTGCCAGCAGCAAAAGAGAGAGTCCCTTCAATGAGCAGTTCTTC. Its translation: CASSKRESPFNEQFF. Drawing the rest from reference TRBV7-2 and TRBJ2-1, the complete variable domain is GAGVSQSPSNKVTEKGKDVELRCDPISGHTALYWYRQSLGQGLEFLIYFQGNSAPDKSGLPSDRFSAERTGGSVSTLTIQRTQQEDSAVYLCASSKRESPFNEQFFGPGTRLTVL.

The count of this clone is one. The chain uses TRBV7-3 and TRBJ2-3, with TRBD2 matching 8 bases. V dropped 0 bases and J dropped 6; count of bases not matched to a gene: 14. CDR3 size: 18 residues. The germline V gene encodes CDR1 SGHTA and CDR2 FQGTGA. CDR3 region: CASSLTPRSGTEMDTQYF. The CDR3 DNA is TGTGCCAGCAGCTTAACCCCACGTAGCGGGACCGAGATGGATACGCAGTATTTT.

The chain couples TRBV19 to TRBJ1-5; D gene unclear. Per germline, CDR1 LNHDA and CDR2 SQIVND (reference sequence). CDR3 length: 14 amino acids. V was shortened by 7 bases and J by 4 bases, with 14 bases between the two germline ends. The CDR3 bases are TGTGCCAGTAAAGATTGGGCAGGTAATCAGCCCCAGCATTTT. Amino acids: CASKDWAGNQPQHF.

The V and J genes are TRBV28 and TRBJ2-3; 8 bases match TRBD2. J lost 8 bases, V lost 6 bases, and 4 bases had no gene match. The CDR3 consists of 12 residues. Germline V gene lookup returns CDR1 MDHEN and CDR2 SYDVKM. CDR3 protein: CASRDAGGTQYF. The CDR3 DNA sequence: TGTGCCAGCAGGGACGCGGGGGGTACGCAGTATTTT. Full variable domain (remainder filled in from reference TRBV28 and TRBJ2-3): DVKVTQSSRYLVKRTGEKVFLECVQDMDHENMFWYRQDPGLGLRLIYFSYDVKMKEKGDIPEGYSVSREKKERFSLILESASTNQTSMYLCASRDAGGTQYFGPGTRLTVL.

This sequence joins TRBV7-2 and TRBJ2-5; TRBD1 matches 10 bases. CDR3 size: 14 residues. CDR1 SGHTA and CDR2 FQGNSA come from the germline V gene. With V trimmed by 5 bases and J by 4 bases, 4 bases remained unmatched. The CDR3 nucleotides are TGTGCCAGCAGCAGACAGGGGGCCGGAGAGACCCAGTACTTC. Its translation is CASSRQGAGETQYF.